The present T cell receptor (beta chain) was sequenced within a study of regulatory T cells in long-lasting Graves disease. General observations from the study: Favoring TRBV28, TRBJ1-2 and TRBJ2-5 was a feature seen in persistent disease.

Described time point: persistent/refractory GD, antithyroid drugs over 5 years with positive TRAb. TCR sequences were obtained from RNA taken from PBMCs. This clonotype was observed a handful of times. What it binds is not known. Sequencing libraries for TCR beta were prepared with iRepertoire HTBI primers and Arm-PCR of CDR3 regions. TCRdb processed the multiplex PCR reads anew with MiXCR; each CDR3 protein has one entry. This table has about 460,000 distinct CDR3 sequences, about 20% appearing once. Germline V lookup: CDR1 SQVTM, CDR2 ANQGSEA. This CDR3 is built from 13 residues. Trimming removed 0 bases from V and 1 base from J, with 6 bases in between.

The V gene is TRBV29-1, the J gene TRBJ1-1; no clear D. This receptor was taken from a female donor with Graves disease. This specimen was peripheral blood mononuclear cells (PBMCs), taken when the disease was refractory, from a patient treated with antithyroid drugs. Here the CDR3 reads CSVEEAGNTEAFF. The CDR3 coding sequence is TGCAGCGTTGAAGAAGCAGGGAACACTGAAGCTTTCTTT.